This T cell receptor beta chain was retrieved from a study of breast tumors, draining lymph nodes, adjacent tissues. Samples came from axillary lymph nodes draining the breast cancer. J gave up 2 bases and V 6 bases, and 4 bases lay outside the gene matches. Germline V gene data show CDR1 as DFQATT and CDR2 as SNEGSKA (reference sequence). This CDR3 comprises 15 residues. TCRdb independently ran MiXCR on the multiplex PCR reads; one entry per CDR3 protein. The profile covers fewer than 200,000 distinct CDR3 sequences, with 30% to 35% appearing a single time and 3.5% to 4.5% taken by the ten largest. This clonotype appeared many times. Its antigen is currently unknown. Overall study findings and caveats: Luminal-like breast cancer showed significantly higher tumor–nontumor repertoire similarity than basal-like. Most tumor T cells seemingly derive from lymph node, then expand in tumor. Tumor T cell lymph node origin was a supported hypothesis, not proven. Compared with lymph nodes, tumors were less diverse; compared with nontumor tissue, more.

This TCR derives from a female donor with breast cancer. Some clones in this sample may be carry-over from other donors' samples. The sequenced sample consisted of axillary lymph node tissue. V gene TRBV20-1 combines with J gene TRBJ2-5; 15 bases map to TRBD2. DNA of the CDR3: TGCAGTGCAGGGACTAGCGGGAGGAATCAAGAGACCCAGTACTTC. Translating it yields CSAGTSGRNQETQYF.